This TCR beta chain was profiled in a study of OX40 agonist ivuxolimab in advanced cancers. About the study: Cohort: roughly 80% men, mean age 60, aged about 20 to 79.

Some clones are missing from TCRdb's copy, which holds only in-frame ones; the method was immunoSEQ multiplex PCR. The sample yields 20,000 or so clones, about 81% seen once. The study, taken as a whole, reports: Circulating CD4+ and CD8+ T cells showed clonal expansion by week 6 at 0.1 to 3.0 mg/kg.

Notes on this clone: Its target is unknown.

This material consisted of CD4+ or CD8+ T cells sorted from blood, taken in a trial of the OX40 agonist ivuxolimab. This TCR derives from an adult with an advanced solid tumor such as melanoma, head and neck, liver or kidney cancer.

The chain's CDR3 is CSARGSWGYTF. CDR3 DNA sequence: TGCAGTGCTAGAGGAAGCTGGGGCTACACCTTC. The V gene is TRBV20-1, the J gene TRBJ1-2, with D uncertain. The germline V gene has CDR1 DFQATT and CDR2 SNEGSKA (reference sequence). V was trimmed by 1 base and J by 8 bases, leaving 8 bases between them. The CDR3 is 11 amino acids.